The 15 T cell receptor beta chains below all came from one sample that was sequenced in a study of cytomegalovirus exposure and HLA in healthy donors. It was with 60 Vbeta and 13 Jbeta primers that the PCR ran. Clones were read by immunoSEQ multiplex PCR, and TCRdb kept only the in-frame ones, dropping some. The table records 150,000 to 200,000 clones, 65% to 80% of them present only once. Source material: PBMCs. These receptor sequences come from a young man in good health and CMV-seropositive.

This chain uses TRBV5-5 with TRBJ1-3; D gene uncertain. The CDR3 extends over 14 amino acids. Germline CDR1 reads SGHKS; CDR2 reads YYEKEE (reference sequence). V lost 0 bases and J lost 4, with 8 bases in between. The CDR3 DNA reads as TGTGCCAGCAGCTTGGCGACATCGGGAAACACCATATATTTT. This translates into CASSLATSGNTIYF.

V and J are TRBV30 and TRBJ2-3; the match to TRBD2 covers 8 bases. Trimming removed 0 bases from V and 6 bases from J; junction bases left unmatched: 2. The V gene's germline CDR1 is GTSNPN and CDR2 SVGIG (reference sequence). This CDR3 region has 13 residues. The CDR3 protein is CAWSVPGGDTQYF. In DNA, the CDR3 is TGTGCCTGGAGTGTACCGGGGGGGGATACGCAGTATTTT.

This chain uses TRBV19 with TRBJ1-1, with 9 bases identical to TRBD1. Germline loops: CDR1 LNHDA, CDR2 SQIVND (reference sequence). The ends lost 5 bases at V and 3 bases at J; junction bases unmatched: 7. CDR3 length: 15 amino acids. This CDR3 reads CASSLQGAQDTEAFF. The DNA for the CDR3 is TGTGCCAGTAGTTTACAGGGGGCGCAGGACACTGAAGCTTTCTTT.

This clone was seen a handful of times. The chain recombines TRBV6-4 with TRBJ2-7, with 15 positions matching TRBD2. The V and J ends lost 11 bases and 0 bases, in that order; junction bases with no gene match: 14. CDR3 length: 18 amino acids. Looked up from germline, CDR1 is MRHNA and CDR2 is SNTAGT. CDR3 in amino acids: CAALPGLAGGPSSYEQYV. CDR3 sequence (DNA): TGTGCCGCACTCCCGGGACTAGCGGGGGGTCCGAGCTCCTACGAGCAGTACGTC.

The chain recombines TRBV7-7 with TRBJ2-7; perhaps TRBD1 as D (7 bases). The CDR3 length is 14 residues. CDR1 is SSHAT and CDR2 is FNYEAQ in the germline V gene (reference sequence). Here the CDR3 reads CASGLLVFRQGEYV. CDR3 coding DNA: TGTGCTAGCGGACTACTTGTATTTCGACAGGGTGAGTACGTC.

The rearrangement links TRBV4-2 to TRBJ2-6, with TRBD2 identical over 8 bases. Germline lookup yields CDR1 LGHNA and CDR2 YNFKEQ. The CDR3 loop spans 18 amino acids. The V gene end was trimmed by 6 bases and the J gene end by 0 bases; junction bases not matched to a gene: 10. The CDR3 sequence: CASSHSAGGASGANVLTF. CDR3 DNA sequence: TGTGCCAGCAGTCACTCCGCGGGGGGCGCCTCTGGGGCCAACGTCCTGACTTTC.

V is TRBV20-1 and J is TRBJ2-5; D is undetermined. Deletions cut 6 bases from V and 5 bases from J, with 10 bases between. CDR1 is DFQATT and CDR2 is SNEGSKA in the germline V gene (reference sequence). This CDR3 has 11 residues. The CDR3 DNA reads as TGCAGTGCGAGACTCGGGGAGACCCAGTACTTC. It translates to CSARLGETQYF.

This chain joins TRBV9 and TRBJ1-3; 8 bases are shared with TRBD1. The CDR3 spans 20 residues. Germline lookup yields CDR1 SGDLS and CDR2 YYNGEE. V dropped 3 bases and J dropped 0; count of bases not matched to a gene: 17. CDR3 sequence (DNA): TGTGCCAGCAGCGGCCCCAGGACAGGGCGGAGGTCCCACTCTGGAAACACCATATATTTT. Residues: CASSGPRTGRRSHSGNTIYF.

This clone has a handful of counts. This chain connects TRBV2 to TRBJ1-2; 9 bases fit TRBD1. V lost 6 bases and J lost 8; bases outside the gene matches: 7. The CDR3 is 13 amino acids. Per the germline V gene, CDR1 is SNHLY and CDR2 is FYNNEI. This CDR3 is CASRGTGPGGYTF. CDR3 DNA: TGTGCCAGCAGGGGGACAGGGCCGGGGGGCTACACCTTC.

The CDR3 loop is CASSLRPGGDEKLFF. CDR3 bases: TGTGCCAGCAGCTTAAGACCCGGGGGGGATGAAAAACTGTTTTTT. This chain connects TRBV5-6 to TRBJ1-4; possibly TRBD1 for D (5 bases). CDR1 is SGHDT and CDR2 is YYEEEE in the germline V gene. The CDR3 spans 15 residues. The V end was cut by 2 bases, the J end by 6 bases, with 14 bases between.

The chain has TRBV4-2 and TRBJ2-3; D unresolved. Trimming removed 0 bases from V and 3 bases from J, with 7 bases in between. The CDR3 is 14 amino acids. In germline, CDR1 is LGHNA, CDR2 YNFKEQ. The CDR3 is CASSQDAGTDTQYF. CDR3 nucleotide sequence: TGTGCCAGCAGCCAAGATGCAGGAACAGATACGCAGTATTTT.

The V gene is TRBV30, the J gene TRBJ2-1, with TRBD2 matching over 8 bases. J gave up 3 bases and V 3 bases, and 7 bases lay outside the gene matches. The germline V gene encodes CDR1 GTSNPN and CDR2 SVGIG (reference sequence). The CDR3 extends over 15 amino acids. CDR3 sequence: CAWRYGTRDYNEQFF. CDR3 coding DNA: TGTGCCTGGAGGTACGGGACTAGGGACTACAATGAGCAGTTCTTC.

The V and J genes are TRBV19 and TRBJ1-4; weak D call: TRBD1 (5 bases). Deletions cut 9 bases from V and 4 bases from J, with 12 bases between. The CDR3 loop spans 13 amino acids. Germline CDR1 LNHDA, CDR2 SQIVND (reference sequence). The CDR3 DNA follows: TGTGCCAGCAATTACAGGATTAATGAAAAACTGTTTTTT. Translating gives CASNYRINEKLFF.

CDR3 DNA: TGTGCCAGCAGCGTATGGGCTACCACAGATACGCAGTATTTT. It codes for CASSVWATTDTQYF. This chain connects TRBV9 to TRBJ2-3; D unclear. CDR3 length: 14 residues. Trimming took 1 base from V and 2 from J, leaving 8 bases between them. Per germline, CDR1 SGDLS and CDR2 YYNGEE.

The chain links TRBV7-9 to TRBJ2-5; 9 bases line up with TRBD1. Germline V gives CDR1 SEHNR, CDR2 FQNEAQ (reference sequence). The CDR3 is 15 amino acids. V lost 5 bases and J lost 4; bases outside the gene matches: 8. The chain's CDR3 is CASSTGDRAGETQYF. DNA of the CDR3: TGTGCCAGCAGCACAGGGGACAGGGCCGGAGAGACCCAGTACTTC.